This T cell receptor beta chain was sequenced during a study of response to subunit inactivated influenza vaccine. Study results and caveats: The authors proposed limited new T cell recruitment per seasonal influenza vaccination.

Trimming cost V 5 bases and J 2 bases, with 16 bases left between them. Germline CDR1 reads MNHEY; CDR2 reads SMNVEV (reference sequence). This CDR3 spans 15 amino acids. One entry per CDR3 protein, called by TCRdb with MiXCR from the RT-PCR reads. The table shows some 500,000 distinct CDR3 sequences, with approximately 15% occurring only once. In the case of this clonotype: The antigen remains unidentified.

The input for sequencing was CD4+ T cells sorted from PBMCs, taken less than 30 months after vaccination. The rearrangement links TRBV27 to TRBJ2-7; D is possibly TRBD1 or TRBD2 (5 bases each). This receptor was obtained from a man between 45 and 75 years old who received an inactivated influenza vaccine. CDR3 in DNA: TGTGCCAGCAGTGTCCGGTGGGGGTTAGCCTACGAGCAGTACTTC. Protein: CASSVRWGLAYEQYF.